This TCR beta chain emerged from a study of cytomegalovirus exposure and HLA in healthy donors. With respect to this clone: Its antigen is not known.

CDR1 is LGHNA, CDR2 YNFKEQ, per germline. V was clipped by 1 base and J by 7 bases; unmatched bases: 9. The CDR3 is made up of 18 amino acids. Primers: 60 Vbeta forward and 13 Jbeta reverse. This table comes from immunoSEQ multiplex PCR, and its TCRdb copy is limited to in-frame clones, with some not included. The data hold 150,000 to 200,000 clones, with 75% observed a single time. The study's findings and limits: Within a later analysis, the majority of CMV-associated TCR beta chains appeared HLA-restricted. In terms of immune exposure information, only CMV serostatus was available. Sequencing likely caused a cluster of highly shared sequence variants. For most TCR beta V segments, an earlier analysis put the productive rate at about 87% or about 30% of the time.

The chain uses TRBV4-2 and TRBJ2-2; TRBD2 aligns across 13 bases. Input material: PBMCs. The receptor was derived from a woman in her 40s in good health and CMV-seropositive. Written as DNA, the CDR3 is TGTGCCAGCAGCCAAGGCCGGGGACTAGCGGGATTTGTCGGGGAGCTGTTTTTT. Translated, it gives CASSQGRGLAGFVGELFF.